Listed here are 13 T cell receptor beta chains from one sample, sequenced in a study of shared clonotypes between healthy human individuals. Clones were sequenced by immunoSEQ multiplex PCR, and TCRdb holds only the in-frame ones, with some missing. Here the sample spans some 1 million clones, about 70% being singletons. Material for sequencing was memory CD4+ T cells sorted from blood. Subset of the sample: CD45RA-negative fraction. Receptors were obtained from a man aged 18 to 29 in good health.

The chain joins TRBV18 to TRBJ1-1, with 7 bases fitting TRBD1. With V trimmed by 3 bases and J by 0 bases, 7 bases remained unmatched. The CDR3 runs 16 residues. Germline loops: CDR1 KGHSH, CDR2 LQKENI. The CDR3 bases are TGTGCCAGCTCACCCAGGGACAGCAATCTGAACACTGAAGCTTTCTTT. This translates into CASSPRDSNLNTEAFF.

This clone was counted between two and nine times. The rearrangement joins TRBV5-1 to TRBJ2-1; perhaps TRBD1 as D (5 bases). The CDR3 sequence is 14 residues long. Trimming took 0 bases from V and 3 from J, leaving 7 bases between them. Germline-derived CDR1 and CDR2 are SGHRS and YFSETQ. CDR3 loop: CASSLETGYNEQFF. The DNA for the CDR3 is TGCGCCAGCAGCTTGGAAACAGGCTACAATGAGCAGTTCTTC. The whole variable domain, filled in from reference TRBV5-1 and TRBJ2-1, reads KAGVTQTPRYLIKTRGQQVTLSCSPISGHRSVSWYQQTPGQGLQFLFEYFSETQRNKGNFPGRFSGRQFSNSRSEMNVSTLELGDSALYLCASSLETGYNEQFFGPGTRLTVL.

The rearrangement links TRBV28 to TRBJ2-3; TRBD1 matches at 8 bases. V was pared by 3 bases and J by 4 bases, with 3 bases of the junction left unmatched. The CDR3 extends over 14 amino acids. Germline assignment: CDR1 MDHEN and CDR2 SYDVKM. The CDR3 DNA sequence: TGTGCCAGCAGTTTGGGACAGGCAGCAGATACGCAGTATTTT. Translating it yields CASSLGQAADTQYF.

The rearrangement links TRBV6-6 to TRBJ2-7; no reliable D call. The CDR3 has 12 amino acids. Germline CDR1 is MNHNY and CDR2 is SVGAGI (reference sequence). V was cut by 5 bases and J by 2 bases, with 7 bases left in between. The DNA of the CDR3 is TGTGCCAGCAGTAGACAAGCCTACGAGCAGTACTTC. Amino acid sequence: CASSRQAYEQYF.

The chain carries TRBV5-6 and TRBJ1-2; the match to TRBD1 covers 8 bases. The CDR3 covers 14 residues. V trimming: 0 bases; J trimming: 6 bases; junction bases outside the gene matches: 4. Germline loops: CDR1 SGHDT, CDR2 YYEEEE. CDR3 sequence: CASSLEGQGHGYTF. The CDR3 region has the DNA TGTGCCAGCAGCTTGGAAGGACAGGGCCATGGCTACACCTTC.

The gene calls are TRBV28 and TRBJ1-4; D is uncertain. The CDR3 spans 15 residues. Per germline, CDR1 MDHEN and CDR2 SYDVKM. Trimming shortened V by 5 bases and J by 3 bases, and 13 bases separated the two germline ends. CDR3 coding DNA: TGTGCCAGCAGTCCCTTCGGGGTGTCTAATGAAAAACTGTTTTTT. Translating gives CASSPFGVSNEKLFF.

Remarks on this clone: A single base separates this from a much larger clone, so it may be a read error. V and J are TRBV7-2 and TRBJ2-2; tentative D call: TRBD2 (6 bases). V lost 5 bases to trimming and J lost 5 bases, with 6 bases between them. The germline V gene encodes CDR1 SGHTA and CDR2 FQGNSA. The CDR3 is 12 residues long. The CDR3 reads CASSRETGELFF. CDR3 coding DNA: TGTGCCAGCAGCCGGGAGACCGGGGAGCTGTTTTTT.

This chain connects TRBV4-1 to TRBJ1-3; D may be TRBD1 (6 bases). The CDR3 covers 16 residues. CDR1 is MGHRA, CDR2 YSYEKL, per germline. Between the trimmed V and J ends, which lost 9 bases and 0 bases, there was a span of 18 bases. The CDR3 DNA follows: TGCGCCAGTGGGGGTACAGGGCTTAGCTCTGGAAACACCATATATTTT. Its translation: CASGGTGLSSGNTIYF.

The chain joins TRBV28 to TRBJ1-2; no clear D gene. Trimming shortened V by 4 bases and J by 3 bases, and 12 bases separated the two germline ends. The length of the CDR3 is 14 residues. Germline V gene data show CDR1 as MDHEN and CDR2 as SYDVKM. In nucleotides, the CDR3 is TGTGCCAGCAGTTCCCGCAGCGGGTACTATGGCTACACCTTC. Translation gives CASSSRSGYYGYTF.

CDR3 sequence reads: CAWSTLLYEQYF. The CDR3 DNA reads TGTGCCTGGAGTACGCTACTCTACGAGCAGTACTTC. J is TRBJ2-5 and V is TRBV30; D is ambiguous. The end of the DNA aligns better with TRBJ2-7, so the J call may be wrong. This CDR3 is built from 12 residues. Per the germline V gene, CDR1 is GTSNPN and CDR2 is SVGIG (reference sequence).

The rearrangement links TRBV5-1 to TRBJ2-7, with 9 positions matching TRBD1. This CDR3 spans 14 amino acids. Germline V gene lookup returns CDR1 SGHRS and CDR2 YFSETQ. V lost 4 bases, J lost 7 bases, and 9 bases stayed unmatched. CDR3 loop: CASSDGTGQEEQYF. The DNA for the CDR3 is TGCGCCAGCAGCGACGGGACAGGGCAGGAAGAGCAGTACTTC.

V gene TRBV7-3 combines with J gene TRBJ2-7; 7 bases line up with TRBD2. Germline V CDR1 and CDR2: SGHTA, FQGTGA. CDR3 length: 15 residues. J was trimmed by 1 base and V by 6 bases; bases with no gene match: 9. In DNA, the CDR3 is TGTGCCAGCAGGGTCCATTCCGGGGGGTCCTACGAGCAGTACTTC. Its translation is CASRVHSGGSYEQYF.

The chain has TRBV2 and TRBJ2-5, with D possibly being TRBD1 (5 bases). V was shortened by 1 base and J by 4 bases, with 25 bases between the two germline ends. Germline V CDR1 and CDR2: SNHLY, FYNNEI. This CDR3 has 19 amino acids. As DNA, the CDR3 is TGTGCCAGCAGTGAAGGGTCTTTTATAGGGGCCTTTCAGGGAGAGACCCAGTACTTC. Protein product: CASSEGSFIGAFQGETQYF.